A selection of T cell receptor beta chains follows, all from one sample in a study of cytomegalovirus exposure and HLA in healthy donors. Profiling relied on immunoSEQ multiplex PCR, and the TCRdb table lists in-frame clones only, not all of them. The profile shows fewer than 200,000 clones, about 80% of them singletons. The source material was PBMCs. These receptors were taken from a man younger than 40 in good health and CMV-seronegative. Each CDR3 is given with its conserved first and last residue. The D gene is left open where the match is weak. Clone sizes are given selectively: once, few, many, or a class where the clone is expanded.

j_call	v_call	d_call	clone_size	cdr3_nt	cdr3_aa
TRBJ1-1	TRBV6-5	.	.	TGTGCCAGCAGTTACTCGGTACGAGTGGAAGCTTTCTTT	CASSYSVRVEAFF
TRBJ2-5	TRBV6-5	.	.	TGTGCCAGGCGGAATCGGCGTGCGGAGACCCAGTACTTC	CARRNRRAETQYF
TRBJ2-3	TRBV6-1	TRBD2	.	TGTGCCAGCAGTGGCGGGGGATTCGCAGATACGCAGTATTTT	CASSGGGFADTQYF
TRBJ2-1	TRBV7-3	TRBD2	.	TGTGCCAGCAGCTTAAACGGCGGGGGGGGCTACAATGAGCAGTTCTTC	CASSLNGGGGYNEQFF
TRBJ2-7	TRBV27	TRBD1	.	TGTGCCAGCAGTTGGGCGCAGGGGGACTACGAGCAGTACTTC	CASSWAQGDYEQYF
TRBJ2-7	TRBV30	TRBD2	.	TGTGCCTGGACCCCGGTCGGGCTAGCGGGAGGGGAGCAGTACTTC	CAWTPVGLAGGEQYF
TRBJ2-7	TRBV15	TRBD1	.	TGTGCCACCAGCTTAGGGACAGAAAGCTCCTACGAGCAGTACTTC	CATSLGTESSYEQYF
TRBJ2-3	TRBV10-3	TRBD2	.	TGTGCCATCAGCCCGACTAGCGCATTTTATCCAGTTGGGTCAGATACGCAGTATTTT	CAISPTSAFYPVGSDTQYF
TRBJ1-1	TRBV27	TRBD1	.	TGTGCCAGCAGTTTAACCCAGGGGGCCACTGAAGCTTCCTTT	CASSLTQGATEASF
TRBJ1-1	TRBV28	TRBD1	.	TGTGCCAGCAGTAAACGGACAGGGAACACTGAAGCTTTCTTT	CASSKRTGNTEAFF
TRBJ1-1	TRBV11-2	.	.	TGTGCCAGCAGCCTAACAGAGCCGAGGGGGGGCACTGAAGCTTTCTTT	CASSLTEPRGGTEAFF
TRBJ2-1	TRBV29-1	.	.	TGCAGCGGGGCCCGCCTGACGTCAGCCGATGAGCAGTTCTTC	CSGARLTSADEQFF
TRBJ1-3	TRBV7-9	TRBD1	.	TGTGCCAGCAGCCCCTGGACAGGGCTAGGGGCTGGAAACACCATATATTTT	CASSPWTGLGAGNTIYF
TRBJ1-2	TRBV5-4	TRBD1	.	TGTGCCAGCAGCACTGGACAGGGCGAGTATGGCTACACCTTC	CASSTGQGEYGYTF
TRBJ2-5	TRBV29-1	TRBD2	.	TGCAGCGTTGATCGGGGGGGCCGAGGAGAGACCCAGTACTTC	CSVDRGGRGETQYF
TRBJ1-1	TRBV27	TRBD1	once	TGTGCCAGCTTGGCAGGCAGGGGGCTAACTGAAGCTTTCTTT	CASLAGRGLTEAFF
TRBJ1-1	TRBV4-3	.	.	TGCGCCAGCAGCCGAGGGATGTTGAACACTGAAGCCTTCTTT	CASSRGMLNTEAFF
TRBJ2-1	TRBV6-1	.	.	TGTGCCAGCAGTGAATGGCCTGAGCGAATCTTC	CASSEWPERIF
TRBJ1-6	TRBV6-5	.	.	TGTGCCAGCAGCCGGGAGGGGCTGGGGAATTCACCCCTCCACTTT	CASSREGLGNSPLHF
TRBJ2-7	TRBV6-4	TRBD2	.	TGTGCCAGAATTTGGACTAGCGGGAGCTACGAGCAGTACTTC	CARIWTSGSYEQYF
TRBJ2-7	TRBV30	TRBD1	once	TGTGCCTGGAGTGAGGACAGGGCCTACGAGCAGTACTTC	CAWSEDRAYEQYF
TRBJ2-5	TRBV2	.	once	TGTGCCAGCAGGGCAGAAGATCTGGGGGGAGAGACCCAGTACTTC	CASRAEDLGGETQYF
TRBJ2-7	TRBV28	TRBD2	.	TGTGCCAGCAGTTTATTAGGACTAGCGGGCATCTACGAGCAGTACTTC	CASSLLGLAGIYEQYF
TRBJ2-2	TRBV9	.	.	TGTGCCAGCAGCCCAATTACCCAGGGGAGATCGAACACCGGGGAGCTGTTTTTT	CASSPITQGRSNTGELFF
TRBJ2-2	TRBV19	.	.	TGTGCCAGTAGTTGGGGGGGCGCAGACACCGGGGAGCTGTTTTTT	CASSWGGADTGELFF
TRBJ1-3	TRBV7-2	.	.	TGTGCCAGCAGCCTAGACAGGATTCCTGGAAACACCATATATTTT	CASSLDRIPGNTIYF
TRBJ2-5	TRBV9	.	.	TGTGCCAGCAGCGTAACAGGGCTCCGGGAGACCCAGTACTTC	CASSVTGLRETQYF
TRBJ2-1	TRBV6-4	.	.	TGTGCCAGCAGTGAAGCTGGACTCTCCTACAATGAGCAGTTCTTC	CASSEAGLSYNEQFF
TRBJ2-1	TRBV5-1	TRBD1	.	TGCGCCAGCAGCCGGGGACAGAGCTCCTACAATGAGCAGTTCTTC	CASSRGQSSYNEQFF
TRBJ2-1	TRBV28	.	once	TGTGCCAGCCGGGACAATGAGCAGTTCTTC	CASRDNEQFF
TRBJ1-2	TRBV29-1	.	few	TGCAGCGTTGACAATGGAGTGGGCCAGGGGAATGGCTACACCTTC	CSVDNGVGQGNGYTF
TRBJ2-2	TRBV5-6	TRBD1	.	TGTGCCAGCAGCTTGGCCCGGACAGGGAAGAACACCGGGGAGCTGTTTTTT	CASSLARTGKNTGELFF
TRBJ2-6	TRBV18	TRBD1	.	TGTGCCAGCTCACCGGACAGGAGCTCTGGGGCCAACGTCCTGACTTTC	CASSPDRSSGANVLTF
TRBJ2-7	TRBV18	TRBD1	few	TGTGCCAGCTCACAAGCGGACAGGGCATTCCACGAGCAGTACTTC	CASSQADRAFHEQYF
TRBJ1-5	TRBV15	.	.	TGTGCCACCAGCAGAGGAGGAGGGAGCGTTAATCAGCCCCAGCATTTT	CATSRGGGSVNQPQHF
TRBJ1-5	TRBV11-3	.	.	TGTGCCAGCATCCAACGCGGCACCAATCAGCCCCAGCATTTT	CASIQRGTNQPQHF
TRBJ2-7	TRBV5-8	TRBD1	.	TGTGCCAGCAGCTTACAGGGGGCAAGTAACGAGCAGTACTTC	CASSLQGASNEQYF
TRBJ1-2	TRBV19	TRBD1	.	TGTGCCAGTAGTAACCGGGACAGGCTCTATGGCTACACCTTC	CASSNRDRLYGYTF
TRBJ1-2	TRBV28	TRBD1	.	TGTGCCAGCAGCTCCCAGACAGGGGGATATGGCTACACCTTC	CASSSQTGGYGYTF
TRBJ2-7	TRBV6-5	.	.	TGTGCCAGCAGTTATGGCGGACTCAACGAGCAGTACTTC	CASSYGGLNEQYF
TRBJ1-4	TRBV5-1	.	.	TGCGCCAGCAGCTTGGCGGGCCAGGGGATTAATGAAAAACTGTTTTTT	CASSLAGQGINEKLFF